The rows below give T cell receptor beta chains drawn from one sample of a study of T cells after yellow fever vaccination. Each CDR3 protein gets one entry after TCRdb re-called the 5' RACE reads with MiXCR. This sample has just under 600,000 distinct CDR3 sequences, with approximately 15% found just once. The material sequenced was PBMCs, taken on the day of the yellow fever booster vaccination. The receptors derive from a man aged 25-40 years who received the YFV17D yellow fever vaccine. Each CDR3 is given without its conserved first and last residue. The D gene is left open where the match is weak. A row's size may be missing; if present it is once, few, many or a size class.

d_call clone_size j_call v_call cdr3_aa
NA NA TRBJ1-5 TRBV19 ASSARQQH
NA few TRBJ2-7 TRBV23-1 ASSQPQTRGCSEQY
NA few TRBJ2-3 TRBV7-2 ASSLGWASRTDTQY
NA few TRBJ2-3 TRBV6-1 ASEAGGGSTQY
NA few TRBJ2-3 TRBV12-3/TRBV12-4 ASSQTRGYTDTQY
NA NA TRBJ2-3 TRBV6-5 ASSYSQGGRTDTQY
NA few TRBJ2-7 TRBV21-1 ATSPKTGPTYEQY
NA many TRBJ2-3 TRBV5-4 ASSLREGTDTQY
NA few TRBJ1-1 TRBV5-1 ASALAGAF
TRBD2 few TRBJ2-3 TRBV27 ASSFESSGRTDTQY
TRBD2 many TRBJ2-1 TRBV28 ASRLAGGEQF
TRBD2 NA TRBJ2-3 TRBV24-1 ATSVPGSGRSSTDTQY
TRBD2 NA TRBJ2-1 TRBV9 ASSASGKWNEQF
NA few TRBJ2-3 TRBV5-5 ASSPEPSTDTQY
NA NA TRBJ2-7 TRBV12-3/TRBV12-4 ASSDLYQQY
NA NA TRBJ2-7 TRBV25-1 ASSVPGSDEQY
NA few TRBJ1-1 TRBV7-9 ASSPRALEGAF
NA few TRBJ1-1 TRBV5-1 ASRINGNTEAF
NA many TRBJ2-2 TRBV7-2 ASSYDRTGELF
NA few TRBJ2-1 TRBV7-2 ASSQRAGDSGGQF
TRBD1 few TRBJ2-7 TRBV20-1 SATGTGIYEQY
TRBD1 NA TRBJ1-5 TRBV7-6 ASSLMGGGFRGCNQPQH
NA NA TRBJ1-3 TRBV7-8 ASSYLSAGNTIY
NA NA TRBJ1-5 TRBV30 AWSGLNGFNQPQH